The 8 T cell receptor beta chains below come from one sample, sequenced in a study of T cells after yellow fever vaccination. TCRdb analysed the 5' RACE reads with MiXCR anew, one entry per CDR3 protein. In the table there are approximately 600,000 distinct CDR3 sequences, 9% to 15% of which are singletons. Source: PBMCs, taken on the day of the yellow fever booster vaccination. Receptors were obtained from a man aged 30 to 39 who received the YFV17D yellow fever vaccine.

There are a few counts of this clonotype. V gene TRBV15 combines with J gene TRBJ1-4, with D unresolved. CDR3 length: 15 residues. Trimming removed 1 base from V and 3 bases from J, with 9 bases in between. CDR1 and CDR2 (germline): LNHNV, YYDKDF (reference sequence). CDR3 DNA sequence: TGTGCCACCAGCAGAGTGGGGATGGCTAATGAAAAACTGTTTTTT. Protein sequence: CATSRVGMANEKLFF.

This clonotype was seen only a few times. The V gene is TRBV5-1, the J gene TRBJ2-7; possible D gene TRBD1, 6 bases. Germline loops: CDR1 SGHRS, CDR2 YFSETQ. The CDR3 runs 14 residues. The V end lost 0 bases, the J end lost 6 bases, and 13 bases lay between the germline ends. CDR3 loop: CASSLGTARSEQYF. The CDR3 DNA follows: TGCGCCAGCAGCTTGGGGACAGCCCGATCCGAGCAGTACTTC.

This clonotype was recorded a few times. This sequence joins TRBV20-1 and TRBJ1-2; unclear D gene. Germline V gives CDR1 DFQATT, CDR2 SNEGSKA (reference sequence). The length of the CDR3 is 14 residues. Trimming removed 0 bases at V and 7 bases at J, with 15 bases between. The CDR3 is CSARDEGGSVGYTF. The CDR3 coding sequence is TGCAGTGCTAGAGATGAAGGAGGGTCCGTTGGCTACACCTTC.

This chain joins TRBV28 and TRBJ2-5; weak D call: TRBD1 (5 bases). Germline V gene lookup returns CDR1 MDHEN and CDR2 SYDVKM. The CDR3 loop spans 15 amino acids. V lost 5 bases, J lost 1 base, and 14 bases lay in between. This CDR3 reads CASSESYRIQETQYF. In DNA form, the CDR3 reads TGTGCCAGCAGTGAATCCTACAGGATCCAAGAGACCCAGTACTTC.

The gene calls are TRBV7-2 and TRBJ2-4; D assignment may be TRBD1 or TRBD2 (7 bases each). The germline CDR1 and CDR2 sequences are SGHTA and FQGNSA. Between the trimmed V and J ends, which lost 3 bases and 10 bases, there was a span of 13 bases. The CDR3 has 13 amino acids. CDR3 residues: CASSFDREGIQYF. The DNA for the CDR3 is TGTGCCAGCAGCTTTGACAGGGAGGGAATTCAGTACTTC.

The chain is built from TRBV2 and TRBJ2-1; possible D gene TRBD2, 5 bases. V was trimmed by 1 base and J by 7 bases, leaving 20 bases between them. The CDR3 consists of 17 residues. Germline V gene data show CDR1 as SNHLY and CDR2 as FYNNEI. CDR3 in DNA: TGTGCCAGCAGTGAAGGGTGGGAGAGACGAATGAGGAATGAGCAGTTCTTC. Its translation: CASSEGWERRMRNEQFF.

This clonotype was detected only a few times. V usage is TRBV6-5 and J usage is TRBJ1-5, with 8 bases fitting TRBD1. With V trimmed by 4 bases and J by 4 bases, 9 bases remained unmatched. There are 16 residues in the CDR3. CDR1 is MNHEY, CDR2 SVGAGI, per germline. CDR3 protein: CASSSDPNRGNQPQHF. The CDR3 bases are TGTGCCAGCAGTTCCGACCCCAACAGGGGGAATCAGCCCCAGCATTTT.

V usage is TRBV14 and J usage is TRBJ2-5; TRBD1 is a possible D gene (5 bases). From germline, CDR1 is SGHDN and CDR2 FVKESK. With 0 bases removed from V and 3 bases from J, the gap between germline ends came to 11 bases. The length of the CDR3 is 15 residues. In nucleotides, the CDR3 is TGTGCCAGCAGCCAAGAGACAGCATACGAAGAGACCCAGTACTTC. Translating it yields CASSQETAYEETQYF.